The clone carrying this T cell receptor (beta chain) came up many times. Antigen: not known. The sample has other DNA sequences that encode this CDR3 too. This entry comes from a study of OX40 agonist ivuxolimab in advanced cancers. Turning to the study itself: Patients in the trial were receiving intravenous ivuxolimab every 2 weeks, at doses of 0.01 to 10 mg/kg. Study-wide points: Expanded peripheral T-cell antigen specificity went undetermined.

V lost 4 bases and J 4 bases, leaving 8 bases between the germline ends. Germline lookup yields CDR1 SGHDN and CDR2 FVKESK. CDR3 size: 13 residues. Clones were read by immunoSEQ multiplex PCR, and TCRdb kept only the in-frame ones, dropping some. Of tens of thousands of clones detected, 84% appear once; the ten largest clones hold 6.9%. The origin of this receptor is an adult with an advanced solid tumor such as melanoma, head and neck, liver or kidney cancer. The rearrangement joins TRBV14 to TRBJ1-5; TRBD1 is a possible D gene (5 bases). The sequencing here drew on CD4+ or CD8+ T cells sorted from blood, taken in a trial of the OX40 agonist ivuxolimab. The CDR3 DNA follows: TGTGCCAGCAGCCCCGCAGGGAATCAGCCCCAGCATTTT. Protein product: CASSPAGNQPQHF.